Listed below are T cell receptor beta chains from one sample, sequenced in a study of cytomegalovirus exposure and HLA in healthy donors. Method: immunoSEQ multiplex PCR; TCRdb's copy keeps in-frame clones and lacks some. The sample includes 100,000 or so clones, roughly 88% of them seen just once. Source material: PBMCs. These receptors were taken from a young woman in good health and CMV-seronegative. The CDR3 runs from the conserved cysteine through the conserved F or W. D genes are given only for firm matches. The listing skips clone size in some rows; elsewhere it reads once, few, many or a size class.

J gene | D gene | V gene | clone size | CDR3 protein | CDR3 DNA
TRBJ2-5 | TRBD1 | TRBV9 | - | CASSVSGGQETQYF | TGTGCCAGCAGCGTCTCAGGGGGCCAAGAGACCCAGTACTTC
TRBJ1-6 | TRBD1 | TRBV19 | - | CASRNRQGQNSPLHF | TGTGCCAGTAGAAACCGACAGGGCCAAAATTCACCCCTCCACTTT
TRBJ2-1 | - | TRBV6-6 | - | CASSYSSYNEQFF | TGTGCCAGCAGTTACTCCAGCTACAATGAGCAGTTCTTC
TRBJ2-3 | TRBD2 | TRBV6-6 | - | CASTQSGVGDTQYF | TGTGCCAGCACTCAAAGCGGGGTCGGAGATACGCAGTATTTT
TRBJ2-7 | TRBD2 | TRBV4-3 | - | CASSREGEIYEQYF | TGCGCCAGCAGTAGGGAGGGAGAAATCTACGAGCAGTACTTC
TRBJ2-7 | - | TRBV7-9 | - | CASSISLYEQYF | TGTGCCAGCAGCATATCCCTCTACGAGCAGTACTTC
TRBJ1-2 | TRBD1 | TRBV28 | - | CASSPWTGENYGYTF | TGTGCCAGCAGTCCATGGACAGGGGAAAACTATGGCTACACCTTC
TRBJ2-5 | - | TRBV7-2 | - | CASSLSRESKTQYF | TGTGCCAGCAGCTTAAGCCGGGAGAGTAAGACCCAGTACTTC
TRBJ1-1 | - | TRBV27 | once | CASRDSKMNTEAFF | TGTGCCAGCAGGGACAGTAAGATGAACACTGAAGCTTTCTTT
TRBJ2-1 | TRBD2 | TRBV5-6 | - | CASSFQRLAGGQFF | TGTGCCAGCAGCTTCCAAAGACTAGCGGGGGGCCAGTTCTTC
TRBJ2-5 | TRBD2 | TRBV7-2 | - | CASSLDGGGEGQETQYF | TGTGCCAGCAGCTTAGATGGCGGGGGGGAGGGACAAGAGACCCAGTACTTC
TRBJ2-1 | TRBD2 | TRBV7-2 | - | CASSQRGLAGGSSYNEQFF | TGTGCCAGCAGCCAAAGGGGACTAGCGGGGGGCAGCTCCTACAATGAGCAGTTCTTC
TRBJ2-1 | - | TRBV5-4 | - | CASSSLATGANEQFF | TGTGCCAGCAGCTCACTAGCGACAGGAGCCAATGAGCAGTTCTTC
TRBJ2-6 | - | TRBV7-3 | - | CASSLMAGFGANVLTF | TGTGCCAGCAGCTTAATGGCGGGGTTCGGGGCCAACGTCCTGACTTTC
TRBJ2-4 | - | TRBV5-1 | - | CASSSAQDPNIQYF | TGCGCCAGCAGCTCGGCACAGGACCCAAACATTCAGTACTTC
TRBJ2-1 | TRBD2 | TRBV5-1 | - | CASSPGLAGGVEQFF | TGCGCCAGCAGCCCTGGACTAGCGGGAGGGGTTGAGCAGTTCTTC
TRBJ2-7 | - | TRBV5-4 | - | CASSLEHRYEQYF | TGTGCCAGCAGCTTGGAACACCGCTACGAGCAGTACTTC
TRBJ2-5 | - | TRBV18 | - | CASSRQSRETQYF | TGTGCCAGCTCACGACAGTCAAGGGAGACCCAGTACTTC
TRBJ1-5 | - | TRBV7-8 | - | CASRSDINQPQHF | TGTGCCAGCAGATCTGACATAAATCAGCCCCAGCATTTT
TRBJ2-1 | TRBD1 | TRBV10-3 | - | CAISEDAGTDSYNEQFF | TGTGCCATCAGTGAGGACGCCGGGACAGATAGTTACAATGAGCAGTTCTTC
TRBJ1-2 | TRBD1 | TRBV5-1 | - | CASSYAGQHANYGYTF | TGCGCCAGCAGCTACGCGGGACAGCACGCTAACTATGGCTACACCTTC
TRBJ1-1 | - | TRBV7-8 | - | CASSLVVGAVTEAFF | TGTGCCAGCAGCTTAGTTGTAGGGGCCGTCACTGAAGCTTTCTTT
TRBJ2-7 | TRBD1 | TRBV4-1 | - | CASSQVWGQGSYEQYF | TGCGCCAGCAGCCAAGTTTGGGGACAGGGTTCCTACGAGCAGTACTTC
TRBJ1-1 | - | TRBV7-9 | - | CASNPPGTTEAFF | TGTGCCAGCAACCCCCCCGGGACAACTGAAGCTTTCTTT
TRBJ2-3 | TRBD1 | TRBV6-1 | - | CASSEVTGSTDTQYF | TGTGCCAGCAGTGAAGTGACAGGGAGCACAGATACGCAGTATTTT
TRBJ2-3 | TRBD2 | TRBV27 | - | CASWARGGSTDTQYF | TGTGCCAGCTGGGCCCGGGGGGGAAGCACAGATACGCAGTATTTT
TRBJ1-6 | - | TRBV14 | - | CASSQEWPNNSPLHF | TGTGCCAGCAGCCAAGAGTGGCCCAATAATTCACCCCTCCACTTT
TRBJ2-1 | TRBD2 | TRBV2 | - | CASSEMIAGSGEQFF | TGTGCCAGCAGTGAAATGATAGCGGGAAGTGGTGAGCAGTTCTTC
TRBJ2-7 | TRBD1 | TRBV7-2 | - | CASSAPGQSDSYEQYF | TGTGCCAGCAGCGCGCCGGGACAGTCCGACTCCTACGAGCAGTACTTC
TRBJ2-1 | - | TRBV11-2 | - | CASSSQEGGQFF | TGTGCCAGCAGCTCCCAGGAGGGAGGGCAGTTCTTC
TRBJ2-3 | TRBD2 | TRBV6-4 | few | CASSESSGGTDTQYF | TGTGCCAGCAGTGAGTCTAGCGGGGGGACAGATACGCAGTATTTT
TRBJ2-2 | TRBD1 | TRBV30 | - | CAWSAGQGATGELFF | TGTGCCTGGAGCGCCGGACAGGGGGCCACCGGGGAGCTGTTTTTT
TRBJ2-3 | - | TRBV28 | - | CASSSTGIRRGTDTQYF | TGTGCCAGCAGTTCCACCGGGATCCGGAGGGGCACAGATACGCAGTATTTT
TRBJ2-7 | - | TRBV28 | - | CASSLEAVGEQYF | TGTGCCAGCAGTTTAGAGGCGGTAGGCGAGCAGTACTTC
TRBJ1-5 | - | TRBV30 | - | CAWSAGVSNQPQHF | TGTGCCTGGAGCGCCGGGGTCAGCAATCAGCCCCAGCATTTT
TRBJ2-3 | - | TRBV9 | - | CASSVDGATEGQYF | TGTGCCAGCAGCGTCGACGGGGCAACGGAGGGGCAGTATTTT
TRBJ2-7 | TRBD2 | TRBV28 | - | CASSYSSGRDEQYF | TGTGCCAGCAGTTACTCTAGCGGGAGGGACGAGCAGTACTTC
TRBJ1-5 | - | TRBV2 | - | CASTRGNQPQHF | TGTGCCAGCACCCGGGGCAATCAGCCCCAGCATTTT
TRBJ2-3 | - | TRBV7-3 | - | CASSLYGGGLDTQYF | TGTGCCAGCAGCTTATATGGGGGGGGCCTAGATACGCAGTATTTT
TRBJ2-1 | - | TRBV9 | - | CASSVAGANEQFF | TGTGCCAGCAGCGTGGCAGGGGCCAATGAGCAGTTCTTC
TRBJ2-7 | TRBD2 | TRBV6-6 | - | CASGEPGGTYEQYF | TGTGCCAGCGGGGAACCGGGAGGCACCTACGAGCAGTACTTC
TRBJ2-7 | TRBD1 | TRBV28 | - | CASRSARDFDRGSYEQYF | TGTGCCAGCAGGTCGGCTCGTGACTTTGACAGGGGCTCCTACGAGCAGTACTTC
TRBJ2-7 | - | TRBV11-2 | - | CASRVPGTDEQYF | TGTGCCAGCAGGGTACCGGGGACTGACGAGCAGTACTTC
TRBJ1-2 | - | TRBV25-1 | - | CASSDQYGYTF | TGTGCCAGCAGTGATCAGTACGGCTACACCTTC
TRBJ2-5 | TRBD1 | TRBV9 | - | CASNSGGQETQYF | TGTGCCAGCAACTCAGGGGGCCAGGAGACCCAGTACTTC
TRBJ2-7 | - | TRBV5-6 | - | CASSWRDGYNYEQYF | TGTGCCAGCAGCTGGAGGGACGGGTACAACTACGAGCAGTACTTC
TRBJ2-2 | - | TRBV6-5 | - | CASNPYRRVTGELFF | TGTGCCAGCAACCCCTATCGAAGAGTAACCGGGGAGCTGTTTTTT
TRBJ2-3 | TRBD2 | TRBV28 | - | CASTLGGTSGRAAQYF | TGTGCCAGCACCCTAGGGGGGACTAGCGGGAGGGCCGCGCAGTATTTT
TRBJ1-3 | TRBD1 | TRBV6-6 | - | CASSTGTASGNTIYF | TGTGCCAGCAGTACGGGGACAGCCTCTGGAAACACCATATATTTT
TRBJ2-7 | TRBD1 | TRBV7-3 | - | CASSPQGTGGDEQYF | TGTGCCAGCAGCCCCCAAGGGACAGGGGGTGACGAGCAGTACTTC
TRBJ2-1 | - | TRBV9 | - | CASSPHGQRDEQFF | TGTGCCAGCAGCCCCCACGGACAGCGCGATGAGCAGTTCTTC
TRBJ2-1 | - | TRBV20-1 | - | CSALTREQFF | TGCAGTGCCCTGACTAGGGAGCAGTTCTTC
TRBJ2-3 | - | TRBV7-8 | - | CASSLEDRSTDTQYF | TGTGCCAGCAGCTTAGAGGACAGATCCACAGATACGCAGTATTTT
TRBJ2-1 | TRBD2 | TRBV11-2 | - | CASSLAGGAYNEQFF | TGTGCCAGCAGCTTGGCGGGGGGGGCTTACAATGAGCAGTTCTTC
TRBJ2-7 | - | TRBV20-1 | - | CSARRDYEQYF | TGCAGTGCCAGAAGAGACTACGAGCAGTACTTC